What follows describes a single T cell receptor (beta chain). This clone's antigen is unknown. A read error may account for a junction end that differs from germline. TCRbeta CDR3 regions were amplified from genomic DNA using the immunoSEQ Assay, a bias-controlled multiplex PCR. The paper's processing steps were these. The number of nucleated cells in each sample was estimated by amplification of reference gene primers within the assay. To quantify the absolute abundance of each unique TCRbeta CDR3 rearrangement, sequence reads were collapsed and filtered. For each sample, productive Simpson clonality was calculated by taking the square root of Simpson's diversity index across productive rearrangements. Entries here come from immuneACCESS through TCRdb and include only in-frame sequences with V and J called. Some clones fail to appear in such tables; in the studies checked, an unresolved V gene covers under half of the shortfall, and the cause of the remainder is unknown. The V and J calls and clone size were taken over from that table, and D and trimming were inferred from the DNA. For this sample the table gives fewer than 45,000 clones, of which approximately 85% were detected only once. The top ten clones comprise 31% of the sample.

The data are from a study of blood T cell repertoires in COVID-19 (dated by TCRdb to about 2020). As for the study more broadly: Collaborator samples came from the United States, Italy and Spain and covered acute and convalescent phases of COVID-19. The material from the prospective study consisted of cDNA or gDNA derived from T cells, B-cell-depleted T cells, or PBMCs. Deeply sampled blood TCRbeta repertoires from subjects exposed to, actively infected with, or recovered from COVID-19 were included in the dataset. The repertoires were made available in a free public database intended to serve as a resource for research on the immune response to SARS-CoV-2. Samples were obtained from the ongoing ImmuneRACE study (first 160 participants) and from some 1,200 subjects provided by 6 global collaborators. A de-identified subject ID, COVID-19 status, age in years and sex were almost always included in the sample metadata. Where available, HLA class I and class II types were obtained from metadata supplied by the sample provider rather than from assay-based typing. What the research found in general, with its limitations: How much clinical and demographic metadata was included differed by source and by participant, and the metadata was provided uncurated.

The collaborating institutions used their own protocols to collect whole blood in K2EDTA tubes. Collaborator samples were shipped for TCRbeta analysis as frozen whole blood, isolated PBMCs, or DNA extracted from either sample type. The CDR3 contains 12 residues, cysteine and phenylalanine counted. The only DNA kept is the CDR3, 36 bases in frame from the first base. Looking up the germline V gene (reference sequence) yields CDR1 MNHEY and CDR2 SMNVEV. This TCR was recovered from an elderly woman with acute or convalescent COVID-19. The sample comprised peripheral blood. This chain joins TRBV27 to TRBJ1-1, and possibly TRBD1, on 5 matching bases. The nucleotide sequence reads TGTGCCAGCAACCCCGTGGGGGGTGTGCTCGTCTTT. It codes for CASNPVGGVLVF.